The 10 T cell receptor beta chains reported below all come from one sample, sequenced in a study of neurological immune-mediated disorders. MiXCR, run by TCRdb on the 5' RACE reads, gives a single entry per CDR3 protein. The sample has about 120,000 distinct CDR3 sequences; roughly 3.2% are singletons. Sequencing was done on a sample of PBMCs. Source of these receptors: a woman aged 25 to 45 with multiple sclerosis.

V gene TRBV11-2 combines with J gene TRBJ2-7; possibly TRBD2 for D (5 bases). Trimming shortened V by 3 bases and J by 2 bases, and 14 bases separated the two germline ends. CDR3 size: 15 residues. Germline V gene data show CDR1 as SGHAT and CDR2 as FQNNGV. CDR3 residues: CASSFGGLGTYEQYF. The CDR3 nucleotides are TGTGCCAGCAGCTTTGGCGGGCTTGGAACCTACGAGCAGTACTTC.

This clonotype was recorded many times. V usage is TRBV9 and J usage is TRBJ1-1; D is unresolved. Germline lookup yields CDR1 SGDLS and CDR2 YYNGEE. With 2 bases removed from V and 4 bases from J, the gap between germline ends came to 12 bases. This CDR3 is built from 14 residues. Here the CDR3 reads CASSVDSGSTEAFF. The DNA of the CDR3 is TGTGCCAGCAGCGTGGATTCGGGTAGCACTGAAGCTTTCTTT.

This clonotype was recorded many times. This sequence joins TRBV21-1 and TRBJ2-1. TRBV21-1 is a pseudogene segment. The CDR3 has 14 residues. The CDR3 DNA is TGTGCCAGCAGCAAAGGGAGCGCCGACAATGAGCAGTTCTTC. It specifies CASSKGSADNEQFF.

There are a few counts of this clonotype. The chain uses TRBV19 and TRBJ1-1; tentative D call: TRBD1 (5 bases). The CDR3 totals 13 residues. In germline, CDR1 is LNHDA, CDR2 SQIVND (reference sequence). Trimming pared 7 bases from V and 0 bases from J, leaving 9 bases between. The CDR3 protein is CASMGGLNTEAFF. In DNA form, the CDR3 reads TGTGCCAGTATGGGGGGACTGAACACTGAAGCTTTCTTT.

There are many counts of this clonotype. The chain recombines TRBV20-1 with TRBJ2-1; D remains unclear. Trimming removed 0 bases at V and 2 bases at J, with 14 bases between. The CDR3 spans 16 residues. CDR1 and CDR2 from the germline V gene are DFQATT and SNEGSKA (reference sequence). CDR3 sequence reads: CSAREGWTVTYNEQFF. CDR3 coding DNA: TGCAGTGCTAGAGAGGGGTGGACGGTTACCTACAATGAGCAGTTCTTC.

The CDR3 bases are TGTGCCAGCGGAATGGACGGAGTCACCAATCAGCCCCAGCATTTT. The encoded protein is CASGMDGVTNQPQHF. This chain uses TRBV7-8 with TRBJ1-5, with D hard to call. This CDR3 contains 15 residues. Trimming stripped 8 bases from V and 3 bases from J, with 17 bases between. In germline, CDR1 is SGHVS, CDR2 FQNEAQ.

This clonotype was found many times. The rearrangement links TRBV7-8 to TRBJ1-1, with 7 nucleotides matching TRBD1. CDR1 is SGHVS and CDR2 is FQNEAQ in the germline V gene. V shed 1 base and J 8 bases; nucleotides not matched to a gene: 4. The CDR3 is 13 amino acids. Here the CDR3 reads CASSLVPGGEAFF. The CDR3 DNA is TGTGCCAGCAGCTTAGTTCCAGGGGGAGAAGCTTTCTTT.

This clonotype has ten or more counts. The chain employs TRBV12-3 or TRBV12-4 and TRBJ1-3; TRBD1 might be the D (6 bases). CDR3 length: 17 residues. V was clipped by 5 bases and J by 2 bases, with 19 bases between them. In nucleotides, the CDR3 is TGTGCCAGCAGTCCCGTCGGAGGGGGGTTAACTGGAAACACCATATATTTT. This translates into CASSPVGGGLTGNTIYF.

The table lists this clonotype with many counts. This chain uses TRBV20-1 with TRBJ1-1; TRBD1 matches at 8 bases. The V segment lost 5 bases and the J segment 5 bases; nucleotides outside the gene matches: 7. CDR3 length: 13 amino acids. Germline values: CDR1 DFQATT, CDR2 SNEGSKA (reference sequence). For the CDR3, the DNA is TGCAGTGCTCCAGGACAGGGTTGGACTGAAGCTTTCTTT. It specifies CSAPGQGWTEAFF.

This clonotype was recorded at least ten times. V is TRBV18 and J is TRBJ1-5, with D maybe TRBD1 (6 bases). Germline lookup yields CDR1 KGHSH and CDR2 LQKENI. V dropped 6 bases and J dropped 6 bases, with 15 bases sitting between them. This CDR3 is 14 amino acids long. CDR3 region: CASSTSGALQPQHF. CDR3 nucleotide sequence: TGTGCCAGCTCTACATCAGGGGCTCTTCAGCCCCAGCATTTT. The full variable domain, its missing parts supplied by reference TRBV18 and TRBJ1-5, is NAGVMQNPRHLVRRRGQEARLRCSPMKGHSHVYWYRQLPEEGLKFMVYLQKENIIDESGMPKERFSAEFPKEGPSILRIQQVVRGDSAAYFCASSTSGALQPQHFGDGTRLSIL.